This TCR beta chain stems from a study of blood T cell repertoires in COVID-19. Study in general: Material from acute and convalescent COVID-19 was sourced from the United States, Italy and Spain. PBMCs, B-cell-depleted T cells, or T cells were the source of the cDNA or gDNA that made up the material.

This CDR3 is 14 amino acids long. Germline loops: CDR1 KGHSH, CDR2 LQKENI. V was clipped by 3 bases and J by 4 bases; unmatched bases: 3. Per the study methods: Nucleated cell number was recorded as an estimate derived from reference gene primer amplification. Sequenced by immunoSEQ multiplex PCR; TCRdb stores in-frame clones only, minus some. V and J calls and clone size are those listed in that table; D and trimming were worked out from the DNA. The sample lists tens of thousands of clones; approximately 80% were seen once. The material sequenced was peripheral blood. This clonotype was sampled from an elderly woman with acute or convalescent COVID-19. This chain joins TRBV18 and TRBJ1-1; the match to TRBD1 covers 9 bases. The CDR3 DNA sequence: TGTGCCAGCTCACCGGGACAGGGCATCACTGAAGCTTTCTTT. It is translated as CASSPGQGITEAFF.